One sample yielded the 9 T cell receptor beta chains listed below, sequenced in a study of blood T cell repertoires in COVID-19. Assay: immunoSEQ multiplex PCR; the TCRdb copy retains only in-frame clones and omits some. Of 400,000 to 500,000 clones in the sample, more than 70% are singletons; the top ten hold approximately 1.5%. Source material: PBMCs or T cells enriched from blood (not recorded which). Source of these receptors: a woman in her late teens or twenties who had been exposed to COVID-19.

CDR3 region: CASSLGTVPYEQYF. The CDR3 DNA sequence: TGCGCCAGCAGCTTGGGGACAGTCCCCTACGAGCAGTACTTC. The V and J genes are TRBV5-1 and TRBJ2-7; TRBD1 is a possible D gene (6 bases). Germline-derived CDR1 and CDR2 are SGHRS and YFSETQ. The CDR3 loop spans 14 amino acids. The germline V and J ends were trimmed by 0 bases and 2 bases, with 9 bases remaining between them.

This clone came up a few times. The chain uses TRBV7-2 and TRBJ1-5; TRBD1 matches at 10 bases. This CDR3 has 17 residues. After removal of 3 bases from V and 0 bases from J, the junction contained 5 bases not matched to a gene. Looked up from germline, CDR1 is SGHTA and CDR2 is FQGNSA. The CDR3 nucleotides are TGTGCCAGCAGCTTTGGACAGGGGGGATATAGCAATCAGCCCCAGCATTTT. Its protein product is CASSFGQGGYSNQPQHF.

The CDR3 loop reads CASSSPVGRAGTGELFF. Written as DNA, the CDR3 is TGTGCCAGCAGTTCCCCGGTCGGGAGGGCCGGCACCGGGGAGCTGTTTTTT. This chain links TRBV28 with TRBJ2-2; TRBD2 agrees at 8 bases. After removal of 4 bases from V and 4 bases from J, the junction contained 11 bases not matched to a gene. This CDR3 is built from 17 residues. Germline V lookup: CDR1 MDHEN, CDR2 SYDVKM.

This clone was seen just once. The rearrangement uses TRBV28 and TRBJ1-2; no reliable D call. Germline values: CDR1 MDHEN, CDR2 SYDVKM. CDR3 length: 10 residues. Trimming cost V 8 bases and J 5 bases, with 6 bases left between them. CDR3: CASGEYGYTF. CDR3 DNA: TGTGCCAGCGGGGAGTATGGCTACACCTTC.

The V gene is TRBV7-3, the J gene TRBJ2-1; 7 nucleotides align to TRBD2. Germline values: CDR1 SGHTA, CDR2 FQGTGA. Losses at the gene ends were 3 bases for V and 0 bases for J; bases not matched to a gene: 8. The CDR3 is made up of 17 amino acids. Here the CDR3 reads CASSFLAAIGSYNEQFF. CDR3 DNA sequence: TGTGCCAGCAGCTTTCTAGCGGCTATAGGCTCCTACAATGAGCAGTTCTTC.

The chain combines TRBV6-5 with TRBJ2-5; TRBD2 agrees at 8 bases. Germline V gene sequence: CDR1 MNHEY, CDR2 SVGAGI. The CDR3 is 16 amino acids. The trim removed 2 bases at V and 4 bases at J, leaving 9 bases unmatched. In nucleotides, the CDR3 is TGTGCCAGCAGTTACCACGCGGGGGGAGTAGGAGAGACCCAGTACTTC. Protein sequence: CASSYHAGGVGETQYF.

CDR3: CASSDDRFTDTQYF. As DNA, the CDR3 is TGTGCCAGCAGTGATGACAGATTCACAGATACGCAGTATTTT. This chain connects TRBV2 to TRBJ2-3; weak D call: TRBD1 (5 bases). Deletions cut 3 bases from V and 2 bases from J, with 9 bases between. The CDR3 consists of 14 residues. Looked up from germline, CDR1 is SNHLY and CDR2 is FYNNEI.

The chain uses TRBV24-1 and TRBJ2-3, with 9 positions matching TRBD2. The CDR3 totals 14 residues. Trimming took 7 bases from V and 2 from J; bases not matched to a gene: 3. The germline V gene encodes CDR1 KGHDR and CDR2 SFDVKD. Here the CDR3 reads CATRAGGDTDTQYF. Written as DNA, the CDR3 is TGTGCCACCAGGGCGGGAGGGGACACAGATACGCAGTATTTT.

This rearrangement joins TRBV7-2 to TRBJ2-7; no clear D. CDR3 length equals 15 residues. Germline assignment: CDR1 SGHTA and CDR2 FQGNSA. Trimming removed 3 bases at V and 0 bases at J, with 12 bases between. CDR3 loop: CASSLGYLSSYEQYF. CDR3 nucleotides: TGTGCCAGCAGCTTGGGCTACCTGAGCTCCTACGAGCAGTACTTC.